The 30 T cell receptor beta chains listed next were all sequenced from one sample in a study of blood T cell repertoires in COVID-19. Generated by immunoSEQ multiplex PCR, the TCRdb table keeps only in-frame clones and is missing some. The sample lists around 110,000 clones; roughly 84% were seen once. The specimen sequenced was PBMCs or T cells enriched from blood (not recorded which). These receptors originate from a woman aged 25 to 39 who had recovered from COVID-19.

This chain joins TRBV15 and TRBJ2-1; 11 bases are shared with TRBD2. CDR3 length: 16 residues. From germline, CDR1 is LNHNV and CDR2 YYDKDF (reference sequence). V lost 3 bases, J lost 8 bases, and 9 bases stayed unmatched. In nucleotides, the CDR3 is TGTGCCACCAGCAGGTTCCAGACTAGCGGGACGGATGAGCAGTTCTTC. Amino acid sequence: CATSRFQTSGTDEQFF.

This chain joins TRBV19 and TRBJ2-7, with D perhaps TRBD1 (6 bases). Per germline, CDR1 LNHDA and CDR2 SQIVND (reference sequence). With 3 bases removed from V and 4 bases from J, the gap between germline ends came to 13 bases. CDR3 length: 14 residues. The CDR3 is CASSMGRGQYEQYF. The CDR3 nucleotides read TGTGCCAGTAGTATGGGCAGGGGTCAGTACGAGCAGTACTTC.

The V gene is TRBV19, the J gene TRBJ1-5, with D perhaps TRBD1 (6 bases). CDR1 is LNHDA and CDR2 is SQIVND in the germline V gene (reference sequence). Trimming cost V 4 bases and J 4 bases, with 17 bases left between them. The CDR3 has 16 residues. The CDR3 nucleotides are TGTGCCAGTAGTACCTACGACAGGCGGCCAAATCAGCCCCAGCATTTT. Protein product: CASSTYDRRPNQPQHF.

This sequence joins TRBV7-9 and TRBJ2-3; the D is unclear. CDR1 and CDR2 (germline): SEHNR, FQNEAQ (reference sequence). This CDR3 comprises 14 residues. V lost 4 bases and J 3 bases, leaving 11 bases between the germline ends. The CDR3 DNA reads TGTGCCAGCAGCTCTGGGCTGGTAACAGATACGCAGTATTTT. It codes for CASSSGLVTDTQYF.

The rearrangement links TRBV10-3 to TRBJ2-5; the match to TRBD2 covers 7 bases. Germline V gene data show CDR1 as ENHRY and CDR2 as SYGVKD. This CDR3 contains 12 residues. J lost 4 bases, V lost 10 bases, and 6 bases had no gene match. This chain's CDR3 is CATGEGGETQYF. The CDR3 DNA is TGTGCCACCGGGGAGGGTGGAGAGACCCAGTACTTC.

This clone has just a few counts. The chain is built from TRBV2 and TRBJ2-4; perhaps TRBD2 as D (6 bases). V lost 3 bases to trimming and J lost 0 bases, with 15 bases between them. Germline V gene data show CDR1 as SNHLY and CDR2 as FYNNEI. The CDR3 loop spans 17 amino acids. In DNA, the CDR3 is TGTGCCAGCAGTGACTGGGAGCGGGCCCTAGCCAAAAACATTCAGTACTTC. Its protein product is CASSDWERALAKNIQYF.

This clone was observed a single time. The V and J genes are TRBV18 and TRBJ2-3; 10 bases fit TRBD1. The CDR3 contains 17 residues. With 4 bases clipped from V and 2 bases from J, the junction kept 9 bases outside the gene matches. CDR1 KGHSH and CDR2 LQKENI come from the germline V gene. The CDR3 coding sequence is TGTGCCAGCTCACTACAACCGGGACAGGGGACCACAGATACGCAGTATTTT. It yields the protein CASSLQPGQGTTDTQYF.

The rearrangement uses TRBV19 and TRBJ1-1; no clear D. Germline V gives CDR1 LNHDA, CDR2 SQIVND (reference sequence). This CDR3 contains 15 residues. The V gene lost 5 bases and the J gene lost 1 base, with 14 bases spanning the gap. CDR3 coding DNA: TGTGCCAGTAGTGACTTAAGGCCACCGAACACTGAAGCTTTCTTT. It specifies CASSDLRPPNTEAFF. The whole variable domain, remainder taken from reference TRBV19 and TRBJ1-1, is DGGITQSPKYLFRKEGQNVTLSCEQNLNHDAMYWYRQDPGQGLRLIYYSQIVNDFQKGDIAEGYSVSREKKESFPLTVTSAQKNPTAFYLCASSDLRPPNTEAFFGQGTRLTVV.

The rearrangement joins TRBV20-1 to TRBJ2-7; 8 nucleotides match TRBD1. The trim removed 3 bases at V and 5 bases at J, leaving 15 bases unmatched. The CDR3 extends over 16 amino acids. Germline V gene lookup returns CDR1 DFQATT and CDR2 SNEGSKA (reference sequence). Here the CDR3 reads CSASLTSGGVLDEQYF. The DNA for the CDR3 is TGCAGTGCTAGTCTCACCTCAGGGGGCGTGTTGGACGAGCAGTACTTC.

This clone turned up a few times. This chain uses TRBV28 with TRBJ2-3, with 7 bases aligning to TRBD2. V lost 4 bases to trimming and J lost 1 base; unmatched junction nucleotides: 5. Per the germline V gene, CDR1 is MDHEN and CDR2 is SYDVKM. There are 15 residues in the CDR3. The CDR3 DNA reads TGTGCCAGCAGTTCCAGAACTAGCGGCACAGATACGCAGTATTTT. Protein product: CASSSRTSGTDTQYF.

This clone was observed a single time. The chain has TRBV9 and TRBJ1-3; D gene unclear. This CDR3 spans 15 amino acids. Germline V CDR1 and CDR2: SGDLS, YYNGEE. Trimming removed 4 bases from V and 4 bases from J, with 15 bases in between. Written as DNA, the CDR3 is TGTGCCAGCAGCTTTGACGGAATGAGGGGAAACACCATATATTTT. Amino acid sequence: CASSFDGMRGNTIYF.

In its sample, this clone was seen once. The DNA for the CDR3 is TGTGCCAGCAAAGGGGGCGTCTACGAGCAGTACTTC. Translated: CASKGGVYEQYF. The chain is built from TRBV28 and TRBJ2-7; 7 bases are shared with TRBD1. In germline, CDR1 is MDHEN, CDR2 SYDVKM. There are 12 residues in the CDR3. V shed 7 bases, J shed 3 bases, and the junction held 3 bases outside the gene matches.

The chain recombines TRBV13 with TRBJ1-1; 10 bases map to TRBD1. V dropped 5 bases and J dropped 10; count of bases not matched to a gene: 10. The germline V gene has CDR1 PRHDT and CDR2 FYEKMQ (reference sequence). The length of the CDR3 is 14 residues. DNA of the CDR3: TGTGCCAGCAGCCCTACCGGGACAGGGGCCCGAGCTTTCTTT. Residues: CASSPTGTGARAFF. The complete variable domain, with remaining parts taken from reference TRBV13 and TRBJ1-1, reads AAGVIQSPRHLIKEKRETATLKCYPIPRHDTVYWYQQGPGQDPQFLISFYEKMQSDKGSIPDRFSAQQFSDYHSELNMSSLELGDSALYFCASSPTGTGARAFFGQGTRLTVV.

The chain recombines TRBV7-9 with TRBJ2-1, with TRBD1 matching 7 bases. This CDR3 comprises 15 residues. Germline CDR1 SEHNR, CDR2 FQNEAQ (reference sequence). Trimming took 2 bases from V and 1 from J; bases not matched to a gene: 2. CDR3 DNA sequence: TGTGCCAGCAGCTTATTGACAGGGTCCTACAATGAGCAGTTCTTC. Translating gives CASSLLTGSYNEQFF.

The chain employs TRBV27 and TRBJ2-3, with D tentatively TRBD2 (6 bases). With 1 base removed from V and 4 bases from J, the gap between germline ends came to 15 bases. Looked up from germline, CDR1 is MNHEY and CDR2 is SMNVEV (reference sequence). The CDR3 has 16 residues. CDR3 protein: CASSLLRTTGPDTQYF. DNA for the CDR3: TGTGCCAGCAGTTTATTAAGGACTACCGGCCCAGATACGCAGTATTTT.

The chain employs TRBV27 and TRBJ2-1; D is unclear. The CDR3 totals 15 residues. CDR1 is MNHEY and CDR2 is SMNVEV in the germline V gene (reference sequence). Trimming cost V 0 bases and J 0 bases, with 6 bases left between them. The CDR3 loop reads CASSLSAYSYNEQFF. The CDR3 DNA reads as TGTGCCAGCAGTTTATCAGCGTACTCCTACAATGAGCAGTTCTTC.

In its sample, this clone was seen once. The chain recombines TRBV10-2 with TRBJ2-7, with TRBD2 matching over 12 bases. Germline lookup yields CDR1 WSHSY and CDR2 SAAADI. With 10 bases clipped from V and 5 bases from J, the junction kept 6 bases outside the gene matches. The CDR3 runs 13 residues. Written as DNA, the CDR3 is TGCGCCACCACTCTAGCGGGAGGGGACGAGCAGTACTTC. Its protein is CATTLAGGDEQYF.

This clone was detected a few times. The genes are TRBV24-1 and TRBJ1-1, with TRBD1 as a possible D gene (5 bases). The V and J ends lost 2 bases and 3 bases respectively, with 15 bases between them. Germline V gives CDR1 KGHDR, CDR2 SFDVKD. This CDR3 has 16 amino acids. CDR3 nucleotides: TGTGCCACCAGTGATTCTCCCACCGGAGGGGACACTGAAGCTTTCTTT. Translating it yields CATSDSPTGGDTEAFF.

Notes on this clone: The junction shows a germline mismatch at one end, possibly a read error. Here the CDR3 DNA reads TGTGCCAGCAGTTTAAAGGGCAGGGCCTACGTCCTGACTTTC. This encodes CASSLKGRAYVLTF. V and J are TRBV27 and TRBJ2-6; maybe TRBD1 (5 bases). The CDR3 loop spans 14 amino acids. Germline CDR1 and CDR2: MNHEY and SMNVEV (reference sequence).

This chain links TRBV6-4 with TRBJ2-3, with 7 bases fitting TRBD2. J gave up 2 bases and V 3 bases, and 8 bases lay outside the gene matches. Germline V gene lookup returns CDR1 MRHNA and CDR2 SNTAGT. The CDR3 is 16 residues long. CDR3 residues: CASSERGLDHTDTQYF. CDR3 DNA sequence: TGTGCCAGCAGTGAGAGAGGACTAGATCACACAGATACGCAGTATTTT.

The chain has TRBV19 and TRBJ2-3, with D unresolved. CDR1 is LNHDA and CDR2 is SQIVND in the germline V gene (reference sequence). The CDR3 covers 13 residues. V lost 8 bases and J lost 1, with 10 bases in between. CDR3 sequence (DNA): TGTGCCAGTTCAGTCCTTCGCACAGATACGCAGTATTTT. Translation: CASSVLRTDTQYF.

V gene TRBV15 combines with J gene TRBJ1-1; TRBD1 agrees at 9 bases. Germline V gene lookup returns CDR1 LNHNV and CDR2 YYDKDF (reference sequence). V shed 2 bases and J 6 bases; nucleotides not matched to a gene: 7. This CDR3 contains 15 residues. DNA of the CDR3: TGTGCCACCAGCAGACCGGACAGGGGAAGAGCTGAAGCTTTCTTT. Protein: CATSRPDRGRAEAFF.

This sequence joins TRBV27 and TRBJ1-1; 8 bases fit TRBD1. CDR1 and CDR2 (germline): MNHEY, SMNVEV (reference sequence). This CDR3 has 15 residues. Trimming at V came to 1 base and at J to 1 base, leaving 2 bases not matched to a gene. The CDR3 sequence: CASSLFTGGNTEAFF. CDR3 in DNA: TGTGCCAGCAGTTTATTCACAGGGGGGAACACTGAAGCTTTCTTT.

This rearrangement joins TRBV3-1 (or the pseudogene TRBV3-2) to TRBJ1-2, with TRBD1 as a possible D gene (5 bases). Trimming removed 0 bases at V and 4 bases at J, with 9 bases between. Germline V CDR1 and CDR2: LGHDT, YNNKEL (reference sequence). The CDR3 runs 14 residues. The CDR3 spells CASSQEGALYGYTF. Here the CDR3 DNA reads TGTGCCAGCAGCCAAGAAGGGGCTCTCTATGGCTACACCTTC.

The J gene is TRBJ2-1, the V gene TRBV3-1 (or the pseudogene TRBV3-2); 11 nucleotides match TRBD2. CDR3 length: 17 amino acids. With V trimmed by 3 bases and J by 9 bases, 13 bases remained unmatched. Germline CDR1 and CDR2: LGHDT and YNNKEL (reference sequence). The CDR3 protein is CASSHLSSGRAGVEQFF. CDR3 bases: TGTGCCAGCAGCCACCTCAGTAGCGGGAGGGCCGGGGTTGAGCAGTTCTTC.

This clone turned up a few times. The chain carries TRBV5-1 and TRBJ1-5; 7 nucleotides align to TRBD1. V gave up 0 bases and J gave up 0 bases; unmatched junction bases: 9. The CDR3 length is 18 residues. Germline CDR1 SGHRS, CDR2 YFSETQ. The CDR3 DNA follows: TGCGCCAGCAGCTTGGCCTATAACAGGGGTTATAGCAATCAGCCCCAGCATTTT. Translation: CASSLAYNRGYSNQPQHF. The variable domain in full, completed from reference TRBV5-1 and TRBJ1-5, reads KAGVTQTPRYLIKTRGQQVTLSCSPISGHRSVSWYQQTPGQGLQFLFEYFSETQRNKGNFPGRFSGRQFSNSRSEMNVSTLELGDSALYLCASSLAYNRGYSNQPQHFGDGTRLSIL.

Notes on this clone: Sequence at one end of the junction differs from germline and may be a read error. CDR3 DNA sequence: TGTGCTAGCAGCCCTCCGGGACAGGCACGGGATGGCTACACCTTC. The encoded protein is CASSPPGQARDGYTF. V usage is TRBV7-2 and J usage is TRBJ1-2, with 8 bases that match TRBD1. Per the germline V gene, CDR1 is SGHTA and CDR2 is FQGNSA. This CDR3 comprises 15 residues.

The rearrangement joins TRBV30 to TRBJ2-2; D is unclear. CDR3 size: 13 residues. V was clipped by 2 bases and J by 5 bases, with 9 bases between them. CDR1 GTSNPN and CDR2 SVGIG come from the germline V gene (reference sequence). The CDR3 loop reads CAWSPSYTGELFF. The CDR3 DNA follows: TGTGCCTGGAGTCCTAGTTATACCGGGGAGCTGTTTTTT.

The CDR3 DNA reads TGTGCCAGCAGCTTGGGTCGGCGGCCCGAGCAGTTCTTC. Translation gives CASSLGRRPEQFF. This chain connects TRBV5-4 to TRBJ2-1; D gene unclear. Germline V gives CDR1 SGHNT, CDR2 YYREEE (reference sequence). The V and J ends lost 0 bases and 10 bases respectively, with 11 bases between them. This CDR3 spans 13 amino acids.

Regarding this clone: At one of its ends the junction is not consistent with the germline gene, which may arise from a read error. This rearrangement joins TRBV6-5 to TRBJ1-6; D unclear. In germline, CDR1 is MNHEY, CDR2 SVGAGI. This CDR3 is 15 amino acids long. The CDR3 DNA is TGTGCCAGCAGTTACTCGGACTCCAATAATTCACCCCTCCACTTT. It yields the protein CASSYSDSNNSPLHF.